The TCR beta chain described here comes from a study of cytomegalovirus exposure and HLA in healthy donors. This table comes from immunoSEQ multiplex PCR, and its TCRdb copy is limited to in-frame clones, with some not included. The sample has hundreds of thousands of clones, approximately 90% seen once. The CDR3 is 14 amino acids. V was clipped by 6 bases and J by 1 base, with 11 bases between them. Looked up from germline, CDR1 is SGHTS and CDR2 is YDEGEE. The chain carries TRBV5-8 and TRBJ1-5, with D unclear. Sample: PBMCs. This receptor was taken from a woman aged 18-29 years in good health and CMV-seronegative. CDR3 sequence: CASNNWQSNQPQHF. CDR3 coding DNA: TGTGCCAGCAATAATTGGCAGAGCAATCAGCCCCAGCATTTT. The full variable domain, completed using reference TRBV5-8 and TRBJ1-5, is EAGVTQSPTHLIKTRGQQATLRCSPISGHTSVYWYQQALGLGLQFLLWYDEGEERNRGNFPPRFSGRQFPNYSSELNVNALELEDSALYLCASNNWQSNQPQHFGDGTRLSIL.